Below, 7 T cell receptor beta chains from the same sample are listed, as sequenced in a study of radiotherapy plus CTLA-4 blockade in lung cancer. The data were produced by immunoSEQ multiplex PCR, yet TCRdb's version contains in-frame clones alone and is incomplete. The sample yields tens of thousands of clones, about 85% seen once. The specimen was peripheral blood, collected from a patient treated with radiotherapy plus ipilimumab. These TCRs come from a human donor with non-small cell lung cancer who had a complete response to radiotherapy plus ipilimumab.

This clone has a handful of counts. This chain uses TRBV7-9 with TRBJ2-7; a possible D gene is TRBD2 (5 bases). Germline V gene data show CDR1 as SEHNR and CDR2 as FQNEAQ (reference sequence). V lost 1 base to trimming and J lost 6 bases, with 7 bases between them. The CDR3 extends over 12 amino acids. CDR3 in amino acids: CASSLVGSEQYF. The CDR3 nucleotides are TGTGCCAGCAGCTTAGTGGGGAGCGAGCAGTACTTC.

J is TRBJ1-3 and V is TRBV29-1; D is uncertain. V gave up 1 base and J gave up 4 bases, with 8 bases separating them. Germline V CDR1 and CDR2: SQVTM, ANQGSEA. This CDR3 is built from 13 residues. CDR3 sequence reads: CSVEGPIGNTIYF. The CDR3 nucleotides read TGCAGCGTTGAAGGGCCGATAGGAAACACCATATATTTT.

The table lists this clone with a count of one. This rearrangement joins TRBV6-5 to TRBJ2-5, with TRBD1 matching 7 bases. The germline V gene has CDR1 MNHEY and CDR2 SVGAGI. V shed 6 bases and J 2 bases; nucleotides not matched to a gene: 3. The length of the CDR3 is 13 residues. The CDR3 coding sequence is TGTGCCAGCAGACAGGGACAGCAAGAGACCCAGTACTTC. Protein product: CASRQGQQETQYF.

The rearrangement links TRBV6-1 to TRBJ2-7; possible D gene TRBD2, 6 bases. This CDR3 contains 11 residues. Between the trimmed V and J ends, which lost 2 bases and 12 bases, there was a span of 11 bases. In germline, CDR1 is MNHNS, CDR2 SASEGT. CDR3 bases: TGTGCCAGCAGTGAACCGGGGGATCGGTACTTC. Translation gives CASSEPGDRYF.

The chain couples TRBV5-1 to TRBJ2-6, with 8 bases lining up with TRBD1. Germline-derived CDR1 and CDR2 are SGHRS and YFSETQ. The CDR3 runs to 16 residues. The V and J ends lost 4 bases and 2 bases, in that order; junction bases with no gene match: 5. CDR3 nucleotides: TGCGCCAGCAGCGTAGGACAGGGTCCTGGGGCCAACGTCCTGACTTTC. It specifies CASSVGQGPGANVLTF.

This clone was counted a few times. The V and J genes are TRBV10-3 and TRBJ1-1; D call uncertain. The germline V and J ends were trimmed by 6 bases and 2 bases, with 7 bases remaining between them. CDR1 and CDR2 from the germline V gene are ENHRY and SYGVKD. The CDR3 runs 12 residues. The CDR3 DNA reads as TGTGCCATCAGGGGAGTAAACACTGAAGCTTTCTTT. Translation gives CAIRGVNTEAFF.

This rearrangement joins TRBV5-5 to TRBJ1-2; TRBD1 might be the D (5 bases). The V end lost 4 bases, the J end lost 8 bases, and 18 bases lay between the germline ends. Looked up from germline, CDR1 is SGHKS and CDR2 is YYEKEE (reference sequence). CDR3 length: 14 residues. The CDR3 nucleotides are TGTGCCAGCAGCCCCTCCGGGGGGATGAACGGCTACACCTTC. As protein: CASSPSGGMNGYTF.